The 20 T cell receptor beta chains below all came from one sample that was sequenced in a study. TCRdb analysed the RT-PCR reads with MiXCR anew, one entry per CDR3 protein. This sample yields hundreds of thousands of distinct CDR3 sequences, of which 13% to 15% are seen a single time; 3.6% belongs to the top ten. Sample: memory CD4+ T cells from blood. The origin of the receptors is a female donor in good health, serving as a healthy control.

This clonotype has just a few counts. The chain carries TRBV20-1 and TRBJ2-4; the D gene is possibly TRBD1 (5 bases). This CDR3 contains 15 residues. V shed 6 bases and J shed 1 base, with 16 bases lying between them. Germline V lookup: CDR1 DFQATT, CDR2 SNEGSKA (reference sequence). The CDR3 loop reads CSAPVGRAAKNIQYF. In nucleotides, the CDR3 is TGCAGTGCCCCGGTGGGGCGCGCTGCCAAAAACATTCAGTACTTC.

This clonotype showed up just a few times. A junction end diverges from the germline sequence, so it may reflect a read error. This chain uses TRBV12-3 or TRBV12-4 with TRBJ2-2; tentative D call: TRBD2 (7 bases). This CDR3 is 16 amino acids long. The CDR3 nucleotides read TGTGCCAGCAGTTTGGGGGGGCAGGCGAAGACCGGGGAGCTGTTTTTT. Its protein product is CASSLGGQAKTGELFF.

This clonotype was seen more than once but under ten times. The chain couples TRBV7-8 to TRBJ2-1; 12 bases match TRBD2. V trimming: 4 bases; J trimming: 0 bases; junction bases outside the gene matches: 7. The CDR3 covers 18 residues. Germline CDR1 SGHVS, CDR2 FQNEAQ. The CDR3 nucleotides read TGTGCCAGCAGCTCCGGTGCGACTAGCGGGAGCTCCTACAATGAGCAGTTCTTC. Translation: CASSSGATSGSSYNEQFF.

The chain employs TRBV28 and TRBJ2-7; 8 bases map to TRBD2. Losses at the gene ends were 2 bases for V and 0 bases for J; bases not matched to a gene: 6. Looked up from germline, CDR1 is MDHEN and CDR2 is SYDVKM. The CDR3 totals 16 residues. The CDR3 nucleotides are TGTGCCAGCAGTTTAGCGGGGAGCGGGGGCTCCTACGAGCAGTACTTC. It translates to CASSLAGSGGSYEQYF.

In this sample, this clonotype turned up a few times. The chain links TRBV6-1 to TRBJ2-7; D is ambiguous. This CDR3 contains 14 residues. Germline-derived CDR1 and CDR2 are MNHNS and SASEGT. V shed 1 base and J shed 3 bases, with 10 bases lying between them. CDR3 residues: CASSEVRGYYEQYF. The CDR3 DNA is TGTGCCAGCAGTGAAGTTCGCGGATACTACGAGCAGTACTTC.

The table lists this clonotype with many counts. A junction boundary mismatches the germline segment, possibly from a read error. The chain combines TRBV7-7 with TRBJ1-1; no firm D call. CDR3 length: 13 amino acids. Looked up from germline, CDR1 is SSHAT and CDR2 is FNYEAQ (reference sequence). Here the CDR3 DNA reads TGTGCTAGCAGCTTGCAAGATGACACTGAAGCTTTCTTT. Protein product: CASSLQDDTEAFF.

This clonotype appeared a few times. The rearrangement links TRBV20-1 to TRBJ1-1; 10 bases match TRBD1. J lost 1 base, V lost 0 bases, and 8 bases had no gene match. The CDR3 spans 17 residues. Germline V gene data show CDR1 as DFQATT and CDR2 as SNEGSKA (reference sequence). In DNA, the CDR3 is TGCAGTGCTAGAGATCTAGGGACAGGGGCAGGGAACACTGAAGCTTTCTTT. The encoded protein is CSARDLGTGAGNTEAFF.

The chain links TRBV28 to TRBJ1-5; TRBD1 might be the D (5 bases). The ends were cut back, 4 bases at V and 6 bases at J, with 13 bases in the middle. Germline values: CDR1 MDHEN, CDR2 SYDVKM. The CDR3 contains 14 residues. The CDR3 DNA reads TGTGCCAGCAGTTCCAGGGCCCAGGCTCAGCCCCAGCATTTT. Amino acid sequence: CASSSRAQAQPQHF.

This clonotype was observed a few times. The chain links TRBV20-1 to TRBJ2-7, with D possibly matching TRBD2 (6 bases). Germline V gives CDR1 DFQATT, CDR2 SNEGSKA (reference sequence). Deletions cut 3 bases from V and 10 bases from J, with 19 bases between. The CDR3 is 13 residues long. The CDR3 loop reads CSASTGALPVQYF. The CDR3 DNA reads TGCAGTGCTAGTACGGGAGCCCTTCCGGTTCAGTACTTC.

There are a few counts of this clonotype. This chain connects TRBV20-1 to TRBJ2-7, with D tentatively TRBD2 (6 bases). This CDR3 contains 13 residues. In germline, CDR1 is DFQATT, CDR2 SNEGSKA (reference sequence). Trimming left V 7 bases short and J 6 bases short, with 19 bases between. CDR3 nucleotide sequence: TGCAGTGTTATAAGGGAAGGGAGGCTCGAGCAGTACTTC. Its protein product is CSVIREGRLEQYF.

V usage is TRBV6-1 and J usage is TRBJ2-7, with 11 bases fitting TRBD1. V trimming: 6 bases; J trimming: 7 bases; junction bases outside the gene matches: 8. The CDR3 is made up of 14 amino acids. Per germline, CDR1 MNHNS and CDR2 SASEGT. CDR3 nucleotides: TGTGCCAGCAGCCGGACAGGGGGCGCAGGGGAGCAGTACTTC. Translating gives CASSRTGGAGEQYF.

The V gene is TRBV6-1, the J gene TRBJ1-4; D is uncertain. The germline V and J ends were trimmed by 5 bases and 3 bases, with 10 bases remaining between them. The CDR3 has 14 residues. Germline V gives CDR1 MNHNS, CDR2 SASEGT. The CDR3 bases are TGTGCCAGCAGTCGTTCGTTATCTAATGAAAAACTGTTTTTT. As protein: CASSRSLSNEKLFF.

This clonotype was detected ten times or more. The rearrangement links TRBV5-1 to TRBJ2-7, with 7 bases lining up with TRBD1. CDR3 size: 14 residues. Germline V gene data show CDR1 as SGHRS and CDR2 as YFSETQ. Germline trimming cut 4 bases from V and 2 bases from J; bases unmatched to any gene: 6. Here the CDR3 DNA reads TGCGCCAGCAGCAGAGGGGACAGCACCTACGAGCAGTACTTC. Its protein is CASSRGDSTYEQYF.

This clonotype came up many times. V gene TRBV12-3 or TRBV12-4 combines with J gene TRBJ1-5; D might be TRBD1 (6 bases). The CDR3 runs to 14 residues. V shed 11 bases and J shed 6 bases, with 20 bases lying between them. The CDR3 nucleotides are TGTGCCTCCTCGCTTGGGGGGGGCGGTCAGCCCCAGCATTTT. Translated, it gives CASSLGGGGQPQHF.

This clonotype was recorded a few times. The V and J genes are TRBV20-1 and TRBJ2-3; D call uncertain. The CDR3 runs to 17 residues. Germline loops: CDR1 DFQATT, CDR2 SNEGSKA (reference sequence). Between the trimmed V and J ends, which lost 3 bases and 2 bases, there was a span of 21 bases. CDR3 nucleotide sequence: TGCAGTGCTAGCACCTTTGGGCTCAGCCACACCACAGATACGCAGTATTTT. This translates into CSASTFGLSHTTDTQYF.

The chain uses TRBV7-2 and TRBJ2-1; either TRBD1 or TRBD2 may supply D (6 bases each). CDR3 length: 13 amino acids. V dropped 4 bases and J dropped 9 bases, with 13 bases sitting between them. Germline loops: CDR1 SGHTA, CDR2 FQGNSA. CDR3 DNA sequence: TGTGCCAGCAGCTGGAGGGGGTTCGGTGAGCAGTTCTTC. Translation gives CASSWRGFGEQFF.

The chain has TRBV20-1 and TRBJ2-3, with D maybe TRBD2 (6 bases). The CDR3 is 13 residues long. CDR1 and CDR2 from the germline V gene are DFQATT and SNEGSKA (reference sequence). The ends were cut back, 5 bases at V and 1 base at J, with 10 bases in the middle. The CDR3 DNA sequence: TGCAGTGCTGGGGACTCACGCACAGATACGCAGTATTTT. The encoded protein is CSAGDSRTDTQYF.

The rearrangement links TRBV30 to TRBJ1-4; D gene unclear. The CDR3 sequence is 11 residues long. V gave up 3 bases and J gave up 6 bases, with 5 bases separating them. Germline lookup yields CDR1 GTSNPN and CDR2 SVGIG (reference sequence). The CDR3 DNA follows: TGTGCCTGGAGGATCTATGAAAAACTGTTTTTT. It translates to CAWRIYEKLFF.

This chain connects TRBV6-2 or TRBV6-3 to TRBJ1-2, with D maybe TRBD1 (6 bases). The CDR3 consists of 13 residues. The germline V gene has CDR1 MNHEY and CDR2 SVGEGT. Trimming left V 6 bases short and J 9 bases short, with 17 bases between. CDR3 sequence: CASSHNRDQSYTF. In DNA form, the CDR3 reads TGTGCCAGCAGCCACAACAGGGACCAAAGCTACACCTTC.

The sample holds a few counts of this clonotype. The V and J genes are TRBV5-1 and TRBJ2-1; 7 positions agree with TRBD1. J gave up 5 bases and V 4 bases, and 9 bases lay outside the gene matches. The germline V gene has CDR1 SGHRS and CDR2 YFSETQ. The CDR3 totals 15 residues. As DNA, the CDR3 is TGCGCCAGCAGCGTATACAGGGGTTTGGACAATGAGCAGTTCTTC. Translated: CASSVYRGLDNEQFF.